This passage covers 29 T cell receptor beta chains from one sample sequenced in a study of OX40 agonist ivuxolimab in advanced cancers. Libraries were prepared through the immunoSEQ multiplex PCR assay. The table comes from immuneACCESS by way of TCRdb, which keeps in-frame sequences with V and J called. Part of the clones is missing from these tables; in studies checked, under half for an unresolved V gene and the rest for unknown reasons. The sample records fewer than 45,000 clones, about 89% of which are singletons. The ten top clones hold approximately 0.62% of the sample. The sample was CD4+ or CD8+ T cells sorted from blood, taken in a trial of the OX40 agonist ivuxolimab. These receptors originate from an adult with an advanced solid tumor such as melanoma, head and neck, liver or kidney cancer.

This chain uses TRBV11-3 with TRBJ1-4; D is perhaps TRBD1 (6 bases). The length of the CDR3 is 15 residues. Germline CDR1 reads SGHNT; CDR2 reads YENEEA. Trimming shortened V by 5 bases and J by 7 bases, and 17 bases separated the two germline ends. CDR3: CASSQPGATPEKLFF. The DNA for the CDR3 is TGTGCCAGCAGCCAGCCGGGGGCGACCCCTGAAAAACTGTTTTTT.

The chain employs TRBV6-5 and TRBJ1-2, with no clear D. The ends were cut back, 2 bases at V and 8 bases at J, with 15 bases in the middle. The CDR3 has 14 amino acids. Germline assignment: CDR1 MNHEY and CDR2 SVGAGI. In nucleotides, the CDR3 is TGTGCCAGCAGTTACGGAGATTGGGCTGGGGGCTACACCTTC. The encoded protein is CASSYGDWAGGYTF.

The chain uses TRBV7-2 and TRBJ1-1; D remains unclear. V was clipped by 2 bases and J by 1 base, with 8 bases between them. Germline-derived CDR1 and CDR2 are SGHTA and FQGNSA. This CDR3 is built from 14 residues. The DNA of the CDR3 is TGTGCCAGCAGCTTACTTCGGAAGAACACTGAAGCTTTCTTT. Translation gives CASSLLRKNTEAFF.

V and J are TRBV5-1 and TRBJ1-5, with TRBD1 as a possible D gene (5 bases). V was trimmed by 5 bases and J by 0 bases, leaving 9 bases between them. CDR3 length: 14 amino acids. Germline V gene lookup returns CDR1 SGHRS and CDR2 YFSETQ. For the CDR3, the DNA is TGCGCCAGCAGTCCAGGGTTTAGCAATCAGCCCCAGCATTTT. It translates to CASSPGFSNQPQHF.

The chain carries TRBV5-4 and TRBJ2-7, with D possibly matching TRBD2 (6 bases). Germline V gives CDR1 SGHNT, CDR2 YYREEE (reference sequence). The CDR3 has 13 amino acids. V was cut by 0 bases and J by 5 bases, with 9 bases left in between. DNA for the CDR3: TGTGCCAGCAGCTTGGTTGCTAGCGACGAGCAGTACTTC. This encodes CASSLVASDEQYF.

This chain uses TRBV7-8 with TRBJ2-1; no reliable D call. CDR1 SGHVS and CDR2 FQNEAQ come from the germline V gene. This CDR3 is built from 14 residues. The V end lost 0 bases, the J end lost 7 bases, and 10 bases lay between the germline ends. The CDR3: CASSLARMDNEQFF. The CDR3 region has the DNA TGTGCCAGCAGCTTAGCGCGTATGGATAATGAGCAGTTCTTC.

V is TRBV5-6 and J is TRBJ1-4, with 7 bases that match TRBD1. V lost 2 bases to trimming and J lost 4 bases; unmatched junction nucleotides: 5. The CDR3 covers 15 residues. Germline V gene lookup returns CDR1 SGHDT and CDR2 YYEEEE. The CDR3 is CASSFFSGGNEKLFF. The CDR3 DNA is TGTGCCAGCAGCTTCTTCTCAGGGGGTAATGAAAAACTGTTTTTT.

The chain has TRBV4-3 and TRBJ1-1; D uncertain. CDR1 is LGHNA, CDR2 YSLEER, per germline. Deletions cut 0 bases from V and 0 bases from J, with 8 bases between. The CDR3 spans 15 residues. CDR3 region: CASSQESGMNTEAFF. The CDR3, as DNA: TGCGCCAGCAGCCAAGAGTCGGGCATGAACACTGAAGCTTTCTTT.

Only one count was recorded for this clone. This sequence joins TRBV5-6 and TRBJ1-2, with 8 bases matching TRBD1. CDR1 is SGHDT and CDR2 is YYEEEE in the germline V gene. Germline trimming cut 0 bases from V and 4 bases from J; bases unmatched to any gene: 2. The CDR3 covers 14 residues. CDR3 coding DNA: TGTGCCAGCAGCTTGGGGGACAGGTCCTATGGCTACACCTTC. Its protein product is CASSLGDRSYGYTF.

This clone was counted between two and nine times. V usage is TRBV5-4 and J usage is TRBJ1-2, with unresolved D. The CDR3 contains 13 residues. Germline V lookup: CDR1 SGHNT, CDR2 YYREEE (reference sequence). Deletions cut 4 bases from V and 4 bases from J, with 11 bases between. The CDR3 sequence is CASSPDGSYGYTF. DNA for the CDR3: TGTGCCAGCAGCCCCGATGGCAGCTATGGCTACACCTTC. The full variable domain, its missing parts supplied by reference TRBV5-4 and TRBJ1-2, is ETGVTQSPTHLIKTRGQQVTLRCSSQSGHNTVSWYQQALGQGPQFIFQYYREEENGRGNFPPRFSGLQFPNYSSELNVNALELDDSALYLCASSPDGSYGYTFGSGTRLTVV.

This clone was detected a few times. The chain has TRBV2 and TRBJ2-7, with a tentative D call TRBD2 (5 bases). The germline CDR1 and CDR2 sequences are SNHLY and FYNNEI. Trimming shortened V by 1 base and J by 3 bases, and 13 bases separated the two germline ends. The CDR3 is made up of 15 amino acids. CDR3: CASSEGWRTNYEQYF. CDR3 DNA sequence: TGTGCCAGCAGTGAAGGGTGGAGGACGAACTACGAGCAGTACTTC.

The chain joins TRBV7-8 to TRBJ2-6; D unclear. The germline gives CDR1 SGHVS, CDR2 FQNEAQ. This CDR3 is built from 15 residues. The V gene lost 3 bases and the J gene lost 1 base, with 7 bases spanning the gap. The CDR3 sequence: CASSFARSGANVLTF. DNA for the CDR3: TGTGCCAGCAGCTTTGCGCGTTCTGGGGCCAACGTCCTGACTTTC.

The chain recombines TRBV5-1 with TRBJ1-3, with a possible D match to TRBD1 (6 bases). The germline V gene encodes CDR1 SGHRS and CDR2 YFSETQ. The CDR3 loop spans 15 amino acids. Trimming cost V 7 bases and J 0 bases, with 14 bases left between them. The CDR3 protein is CASQEGGYSGNTIYF. CDR3 coding DNA: TGCGCCAGCCAAGAAGGGGGATACTCTGGAAACACCATATATTTT.

This clone has just one count. The rearrangement uses TRBV7-2 and TRBJ1-5; perhaps TRBD1 as D (6 bases). CDR3 length equals 16 residues. Germline V CDR1 and CDR2: SGHTA, FQGNSA. Trimming took off 1 base at V and 0 bases at J, with 10 bases between the two ends. CDR3 protein: CASSLDQGYSNQPQHF. The CDR3 DNA reads TGTGCCAGCAGCTTAGATCAGGGGTATAGCAATCAGCCCCAGCATTTT.

The gene calls are TRBV10-3 and TRBJ1-2; D is uncertain. The germline V gene encodes CDR1 ENHRY and CDR2 SYGVKD. Trimming shortened V by 0 bases and J by 6 bases, and 11 bases separated the two germline ends. The CDR3 totals 14 residues. CDR3 region: CAISESTLGHGYTF. CDR3 bases: TGTGCCATCAGTGAGTCGACCCTTGGACATGGCTACACCTTC.

The chain links TRBV5-1 to TRBJ1-1, with D hard to call. The V end was cut by 0 bases, the J end by 0 bases, with 3 bases between. The CDR3 is 13 residues long. CDR1 SGHRS and CDR2 YFSETQ come from the germline V gene. CDR3 sequence (DNA): TGCGCCAGCAGCTTGGAACTGAACACTGAAGCTTTCTTT. Translation gives CASSLELNTEAFF.

The chain joins TRBV7-9 to TRBJ1-1, with 8 nucleotides matching TRBD1. J was trimmed by 1 base and V by 4 bases; bases with no gene match: 8. The CDR3 consists of 16 residues. The germline gives CDR1 SEHNR, CDR2 FQNEAQ (reference sequence). The CDR3 DNA reads TGTGCCAGCAGCTGGCCGACAGGGGCGACGAACACTGAAGCTTTCTTT. This gives the protein CASSWPTGATNTEAFF. The full variable domain, rest sourced from reference TRBV7-9 and TRBJ1-1, is DTGVSQNPRHKITKRGQNVTFRCDPISEHNRLYWYRQTLGQGPEFLTYFQNEAQLEKSRLLSDRFSAERPKGSFSTLEIQRTEQGDSAMYLCASSWPTGATNTEAFFGQGTRLTVV.

The count of this clone is one. The V call is TRBV18, the J call TRBJ1-2; TRBD1 agrees at 8 bases. V gave up 2 bases and J gave up 8 bases; unmatched junction bases: 10. The CDR3 runs 15 residues. Germline values: CDR1 KGHSH, CDR2 LQKENI. The CDR3: CASSPFAGGAGGYTF. The DNA of the CDR3 is TGTGCCAGCTCACCATTCGCAGGGGGCGCGGGCGGCTACACCTTC.

The rearrangement links TRBV6-5 to TRBJ2-5, with 8 nucleotides matching TRBD2. Looked up from germline, CDR1 is MNHEY and CDR2 is SVGAGI. V dropped 4 bases and J dropped 0; count of bases not matched to a gene: 4. The CDR3 is made up of 15 amino acids. The chain's CDR3 is CASSSPSGYQETQYF. CDR3 nucleotides: TGTGCCAGCAGTTCCCCTAGCGGGTACCAAGAGACCCAGTACTTC.

The CDR3 region has the DNA TGTGCCAGCAGCTTGACCGGGACCCGACTGGGCACTGAAGCTTTCTTT. Residues: CASSLTGTRLGTEAFF. The chain employs TRBV7-3 and TRBJ1-1; the D gene is possibly TRBD1 (5 bases). Trimming stripped 3 bases from V and 4 bases from J, with 18 bases between. In germline, CDR1 is SGHTA, CDR2 FQGTGA. The CDR3 has 16 amino acids.

The count of this clone is one. The rearrangement uses TRBV25-1 and TRBJ2-5, with D possibly TRBD2 on 6 matching bases. This CDR3 comprises 16 residues. V dropped 2 bases and J dropped 2 bases, with 15 bases sitting between them. Germline-derived CDR1 and CDR2 are MGHDK and SYGVNS. The CDR3 DNA reads as TGTGCCAGCAGTGAAATGGGGGACGGACTACAAGAGACCCAGTACTTC. Its protein product is CASSEMGDGLQETQYF. The whole variable domain, filled in from reference TRBV25-1 and TRBJ2-5, reads EADIYQTPRYLVIGTGKKITLECSQTMGHDKMYWYQQDPGMELHLIHYSYGVNSTEKGDLSSESTVSRIRTEHFPLTLESARPSHTSQYLCASSEMGDGLQETQYFGPGTRLLVL.

The gene calls are TRBV6-5 and TRBJ1-2; D is unresolved. Germline CDR1 MNHEY, CDR2 SVGAGI. Trimming stripped 0 bases from V and 8 bases from J, with 16 bases between. This CDR3 is built from 15 residues. The CDR3 is CASSYSPWSELGYTF. Written as DNA, the CDR3 is TGTGCCAGCAGTTACTCCCCATGGTCGGAGCTCGGCTACACCTTC.

This chain uses TRBV7-6 with TRBJ2-1, with 9 bases lining up with TRBD1. Trimming removed 1 base from V and 4 bases from J; junction bases left unmatched: 8. This CDR3 has 17 amino acids. CDR1 SGHVS and CDR2 FNYEAQ come from the germline V gene. The CDR3 sequence: CASSLGTGTGTYNEQFF. The CDR3 region has the DNA TGTGCCAGCAGCTTAGGTACCGGGACAGGGACGTACAATGAGCAGTTCTTC.

The chain couples TRBV7-2 to TRBJ1-6; D call uncertain. The CDR3 length is 12 residues. Trimming took 4 bases from V and 8 from J, leaving 6 bases between them. The germline CDR1 and CDR2 sequences are SGHTA and FQGNSA. CDR3 sequence: CASSSPYSPLHF. DNA for the CDR3: TGTGCCAGCAGCTCCCCCTATTCACCCCTCCACTTT. The full variable domain, its missing parts supplied by reference TRBV7-2 and TRBJ1-6, is GAGVSQSPSNKVTEKGKDVELRCDPISGHTALYWYRQSLGQGLEFLIYFQGNSAPDKSGLPSDRFSAERTGGSVSTLTIQRTQQEDSAVYLCASSSPYSPLHFGNGTRLTVT.

This chain joins TRBV6-6 and TRBJ2-7; 8 bases map to TRBD2. This CDR3 is 14 amino acids long. Per germline, CDR1 MNHNY and CDR2 SVGAGI (reference sequence). V was clipped by 2 bases and J by 5 bases; unmatched bases: 5. The DNA for the CDR3 is TGTGCCAGCAGTTACGGCGGGGGGATGAACGAGCAGTACTTC. It yields the protein CASSYGGGMNEQYF.

This chain links TRBV11-2 with TRBJ1-2, with D unresolved. Trimming took 5 bases from V and 4 from J, leaving 11 bases between them. Germline V CDR1 and CDR2: SGHAT, FQNNGV. CDR3 length equals 13 residues. The CDR3 sequence is CASSPGAFYGYTF. DNA for the CDR3: TGTGCCAGCAGCCCGGGCGCTTTCTATGGCTACACCTTC.

V gene TRBV5-4 combines with J gene TRBJ2-3, with 7 bases fitting TRBD2. Germline V gene sequence: CDR1 SGHNT, CDR2 YYREEE (reference sequence). V was clipped by 4 bases and J by 6 bases; unmatched bases: 11. The CDR3 spans 15 residues. Written as DNA, the CDR3 is TGTGCCAGCAGCCCCTCGCGGGGGATCGGGGATACGCAGTATTTT. Translated, it gives CASSPSRGIGDTQYF.

The chain combines TRBV7-2 with TRBJ1-2; TRBD1 matches at 7 bases. Germline V gene data show CDR1 as SGHTA and CDR2 as FQGNSA. This CDR3 is 13 amino acids long. V was clipped by 5 bases and J by 2 bases; unmatched bases: 2. The CDR3 DNA reads TGTGCCAGCAGCCAGGGACAGAACTATGGCTACACCTTC. Translating gives CASSQGQNYGYTF.

The chain has TRBV4-3 and TRBJ2-5, with D possibly matching TRBD2 (6 bases). This CDR3 region has 13 residues. Trimming removed 1 base at V and 4 bases at J, with 7 bases between. From germline, CDR1 is LGHNA and CDR2 YSLEER. For the CDR3, the DNA is TGCGCCAGCAGCCAAGCCGGGGGAGAGACCCAGTACTTC. It yields the protein CASSQAGGETQYF.